Presented here are 30 T cell receptor beta chains from one specimen sequenced in a study of blood T cell repertoires in COVID-19. Sequencing was performed with immunoSEQ multiplex PCR; in TCRdb, only in-frame clones are kept and a portion is missing. The top ten hold roughly 28% of the sample, which has roughly 140,000 clones, approximately 88% seen once. Sequenced sample: peripheral blood. The receptors here all came from a human donor in a cohort sampled during active COVID-19.

The CDR3 is CASSQRDTHNEQFF. CDR3 DNA: TGTGCCAGCAGCCAAAGGGACACCCACAATGAGCAGTTCTTC. The rearrangement joins TRBV7-9 to TRBJ2-1, with D perhaps TRBD1 (6 bases). CDR1 is SEHNR and CDR2 is FQNEAQ in the germline V gene (reference sequence). This CDR3 is built from 14 residues. Trimming left V 5 bases short and J 5 bases short, with 13 bases between.

The chain is built from TRBV7-3 and TRBJ2-1; possibly TRBD2 for D (7 bases). The CDR3 consists of 14 residues. The V end lost 3 bases, the J end lost 6 bases, and 12 bases lay between the germline ends. Germline lookup yields CDR1 SGHTA and CDR2 FQGTGA. CDR3 region: CASSFGGLGNEQFF. CDR3 DNA sequence: TGTGCCAGCAGCTTCGGGGGGCTCGGCAATGAGCAGTTCTTC.

The V and J genes are TRBV25-1 and TRBJ1-3, with D hard to call. V was clipped by 4 bases and J by 2 bases, with 9 bases between them. Germline V lookup: CDR1 MGHDK, CDR2 SYGVNS. CDR3 length: 14 amino acids. The CDR3, as DNA: TGTGCCAGCAGTGCTTCCGAGCCTGGAAACACCATATATTTT. Its protein product is CASSASEPGNTIYF. The whole variable domain, remainder taken from reference TRBV25-1 and TRBJ1-3, is EADIYQTPRYLVIGTGKKITLECSQTMGHDKMYWYQQDPGMELHLIHYSYGVNSTEKGDLSSESTVSRIRTEHFPLTLESARPSHTSQYLCASSASEPGNTIYFGEGSWLTVV.

The chain carries TRBV24-1 and TRBJ2-7, with TRBD2 as a possible D gene (5 bases). The V end lost 3 bases, the J end lost 5 bases, and 10 bases lay between the germline ends. The germline gives CDR1 KGHDR, CDR2 SFDVKD. This CDR3 has 13 residues. CDR3 residues: CATSDPGIDEQYF. CDR3 in DNA: TGTGCCACCAGTGATCCCGGGATAGACGAGCAGTACTTC.

A few counts support this clone. The chain has TRBV9 and TRBJ2-1; possible D gene TRBD2, 7 bases. Germline V gene sequence: CDR1 SGDLS, CDR2 YYNGEE. The V end was cut by 0 bases, the J end by 3 bases, with 16 bases between. CDR3 size: 17 residues. CDR3 in amino acids: CASSVGLRGGYYNEQFF. CDR3 DNA sequence: TGTGCCAGCAGCGTAGGTTTGAGGGGGGGATACTACAATGAGCAGTTCTTC. The full variable domain, in which reference TRBV9 and TRBJ2-1 provide the parts outside the CDR3, is DSGVTQTPKHLITATGQRVTLRCSPRSGDLSVYWYQQSLDQGLQFLIQYYNGEERAKGNILERFSAQQFPDLHSELNLSSLELGDSALYFCASSVGLRGGYYNEQFFGPGTRLTVL.

J is TRBJ2-1 and V is TRBV7-2, with TRBD2 matching over 9 bases. The CDR3 covers 17 residues. Germline V lookup: CDR1 SGHTA, CDR2 FQGNSA. V was clipped by 0 bases and J by 7 bases; unmatched bases: 10. The CDR3 DNA reads as TGTGCCAGCAGCTTAGCGGGGGCAGCGGGGGGACGAAATGAGCAGTTCTTC. It yields the protein CASSLAGAAGGRNEQFF.

This chain uses TRBV5-6 with TRBJ2-6; maybe TRBD1 (6 bases). The CDR3 is 15 residues long. V gave up 2 bases and J gave up 1 base, with 7 bases separating them. The germline CDR1 and CDR2 sequences are SGHDT and YYEEEE. The chain's CDR3 is CASSFQGSGANVLTF. Here the CDR3 DNA reads TGTGCCAGCAGCTTCCAGGGGTCTGGGGCCAACGTCCTGACTTTC.

J is TRBJ1-5 and V is TRBV6-1; D uncertain. The V end lost 3 bases, the J end lost 0 bases, and 9 bases lay between the germline ends. The CDR3 spans 15 residues. Germline assignment: CDR1 MNHNS and CDR2 SASEGT. CDR3 nucleotide sequence: TGTGCCAGCAGTGAGAGGCGCCCTAGCAATCAGCCCCAGCATTTT. Translated, it gives CASSERRPSNQPQHF.

This chain uses TRBV4-3 with TRBJ1-2; tentative D call: TRBD1 (5 bases). CDR3 length equals 15 residues. V dropped 0 bases and J dropped 4 bases, with 12 bases sitting between them. Germline V lookup: CDR1 LGHNA, CDR2 YSLEER. CDR3 in DNA: TGCGCCAGCAGCCAAGACGGGGGTGCCGGCTATGGCTACACCTTC. Protein product: CASSQDGGAGYGYTF.

The chain recombines TRBV29-1 with TRBJ1-4, with D tentatively TRBD1 (6 bases). The CDR3 runs to 12 residues. Trimming stripped 4 bases from V and 8 bases from J, with 11 bases between. From germline, CDR1 is SQVTM and CDR2 ANQGSEA. The CDR3 DNA reads as TGCAGCGTTGCAGGGGCAGGAGAAAAACTGTTTTTT. Protein: CSVAGAGEKLFF.

The CDR3 sequence is CASSQAGAPYNEQFF. CDR3 nucleotides: TGTGCCAGCAGCCAAGCGGGGGCCCCCTACAATGAGCAGTTCTTC. The chain combines TRBV5-4 with TRBJ2-1; 8 positions agree with TRBD2. Trimming removed 4 bases from V and 2 bases from J; junction bases left unmatched: 5. This CDR3 has 15 residues. CDR1 and CDR2 (germline): SGHNT, YYREEE (reference sequence).

The rearrangement links TRBV15 to TRBJ1-1; TRBD1 matches 12 bases. Germline CDR1 LNHNV, CDR2 YYDKDF (reference sequence). The CDR3 consists of 15 residues. V shed 5 bases, J shed 5 bases, and the junction held 6 bases outside the gene matches. Written as DNA, the CDR3 is TGTGCCACCAGCTTATTGGGACAGGGGGCTACTGAAGCTTTCTTT. Protein: CATSLLGQGATEAFF.

The rearrangement links TRBV27 to TRBJ1-6; the match to TRBD1 covers 7 bases. Trimming took 8 bases from V and 4 from J; bases not matched to a gene: 5. CDR3 length: 14 residues. Germline values: CDR1 MNHEY, CDR2 SMNVEV (reference sequence). The CDR3, as DNA: TGTGCCAGCCGCGGGACAGAGTATAATTCACCCCTCCACTTT. It codes for CASRGTEYNSPLHF.

This rearrangement joins TRBV28 to TRBJ1-3; D remains ambiguous. Trimming stripped 5 bases from V and 8 bases from J, with 7 bases between. The CDR3 sequence is 11 residues long. Germline V lookup: CDR1 MDHEN, CDR2 SYDVKM. The CDR3 reads CASSVEDTIYF. The DNA for the CDR3 is TGTGCCAGCAGTGTGGAGGACACCATATATTTT.

DNA for the CDR3: TGTGCCTGGAGTACGGGATCTGGAAACACCATATATTTT. Its protein product is CAWSTGSGNTIYF. This chain connects TRBV30 to TRBJ1-3; D gene ambiguous. Germline V lookup: CDR1 GTSNPN, CDR2 SVGIG (reference sequence). The V end was cut by 2 bases, the J end by 1 base, with 6 bases between. This CDR3 has 13 amino acids.

This clone was detected a few times. The V gene is TRBV5-5, the J gene TRBJ2-2, with 10 bases identical to TRBD2. CDR3 size: 16 residues. V trimming: 4 bases; J trimming: 5 bases; junction bases outside the gene matches: 8. CDR1 and CDR2 from the germline V gene are SGHKS and YYEKEE (reference sequence). The CDR3 DNA follows: TGTGCCAGCAGCCCCGGGAGCGGGGGGGGGACCGGGGAGCTGTTTTTT. It yields the protein CASSPGSGGGTGELFF.

The J gene is TRBJ1-5, the V gene TRBV5-6; TRBD1 agrees at 10 bases. The CDR3 runs to 14 residues. The junction had 3 bases not matched to a gene; V was cut back by 7 bases and J by 2 bases. The germline gives CDR1 SGHDT, CDR2 YYEEEE. The CDR3 protein is CASLGQGGNQPQHF. As DNA, the CDR3 is TGTGCCAGCCTCGGACAGGGGGGCAATCAGCCCCAGCATTTT.

The chain uses TRBV6-5 and TRBJ2-7; 8 bases are shared with TRBD1. Germline assignment: CDR1 MNHEY and CDR2 SVGAGI. The CDR3 runs 14 residues. J gave up 3 bases and V 6 bases, and 7 bases lay outside the gene matches. DNA of the CDR3: TGTGCCAGCAGCAAGACAGGGGTAGACTACGAGCAGTACTTC. It is translated as CASSKTGVDYEQYF.

The rearrangement joins TRBV7-9 to TRBJ2-4; D is perhaps TRBD1 (5 bases). Germline V CDR1 and CDR2: SEHNR, FQNEAQ (reference sequence). This CDR3 is built from 12 residues. The V end lost 5 bases, the J end lost 5 bases, and 7 bases lay between the germline ends. CDR3 coding DNA: TGTGCCAGCAGCCCGACAGAAAACATTCAGTACTTC. Translated, it gives CASSPTENIQYF.

J is TRBJ2-5 and V is TRBV10-3, with D uncertain. V lost 4 bases and J lost 2, with 8 bases in between. The length of the CDR3 is 13 residues. Germline assignment: CDR1 ENHRY and CDR2 SYGVKD. The CDR3 DNA reads TGTGCCATCAGTGCGACGGGTCAAGAGACCCAGTACTTC. It encodes CAISATGQETQYF.

This clone was observed a few times. The chain uses TRBV7-2 and TRBJ1-5; D remains unclear. From germline, CDR1 is SGHTA and CDR2 FQGNSA. This CDR3 region has 14 residues. Trimming removed 5 bases at V and 3 bases at J, with 11 bases between. The CDR3 is CASSLGLDNQPQHF. CDR3 bases: TGTGCCAGCAGCCTAGGACTAGACAATCAGCCCCAGCATTTT.

The gene calls are TRBV7-9 and TRBJ1-2; the match to TRBD1 covers 9 bases. Germline V gene data show CDR1 as SEHNR and CDR2 as FQNEAQ (reference sequence). The ends lost 8 bases at V and 4 bases at J; junction bases unmatched: 11. The CDR3 has 15 residues. This chain's CDR3 is CASGGNRGLVYGYTF. The DNA for the CDR3 is TGTGCCAGCGGGGGGAACAGGGGGCTTGTCTATGGCTACACCTTC.

V gene TRBV29-1 combines with J gene TRBJ1-5, with 8 bases that match TRBD1. The junction had 3 bases not matched to a gene; V was cut back by 6 bases and J by 2 bases. Germline CDR1 SQVTM, CDR2 ANQGSEA. CDR3 length equals 13 residues. The CDR3 DNA is TGCAGCGTGGTACAGGGGGGCAATCAGCCCCAGCATTTT. This sequence encodes CSVVQGGNQPQHF.

The V call is TRBV9, the J call TRBJ1-2; 9 bases map to TRBD1. Germline V gene data show CDR1 as SGDLS and CDR2 as YYNGEE. After removal of 4 bases from V and 6 bases from J, the junction contained 16 bases not matched to a gene. CDR3 length: 17 residues. CDR3 nucleotides: TGTGCCAGCAGCCCGTCTTCGTTCAGGACAGGGGATAATGGCTACACCTTC. Protein: CASSPSSFRTGDNGYTF.

The CDR3 reads CSFGAPGNIQYF. The CDR3 region has the DNA TGCAGCTTCGGTGCCCCGGGAAACATTCAGTACTTC. The chain couples TRBV29-1 to TRBJ2-4; D not resolved. Germline V CDR1 and CDR2: SQVTM, ANQGSEA. Trimming took off 8 bases at V and 6 bases at J, with 14 bases between the two ends. The CDR3 loop spans 12 amino acids.

This rearrangement joins TRBV29-1 to TRBJ2-3; possibly TRBD1 for D (5 bases). Trimming took off 4 bases at V and 1 base at J, with 9 bases between the two ends. The CDR3 is 13 residues long. Looked up from germline, CDR1 is SQVTM and CDR2 is ANQGSEA. The CDR3, as DNA: TGCAGCGTTGGAAGGGGTGGCACAGATACGCAGTATTTT. Translated, it gives CSVGRGGTDTQYF.

The table lists this clone with a count of one. The chain links TRBV3-1 (or the pseudogene TRBV3-2) to TRBJ2-2, with TRBD2 matching over 9 bases. The V segment lost 2 bases and the J segment 5 bases; nucleotides outside the gene matches: 0. The CDR3 extends over 14 amino acids. Per germline, CDR1 LGHDT and CDR2 YNNKEL (reference sequence). The CDR3, as DNA: TGTGCCAGCAGCCAACTAGCGGGGACCGGGGAGCTGTTTTTT. This translates into CASSQLAGTGELFF.

CDR3 in amino acids: CASSLSGGGRYEQYF. CDR3 nucleotide sequence: TGTGCCAGCAGCCTAAGCGGAGGAGGGAGGTACGAGCAGTACTTC. This sequence joins TRBV7-3 and TRBJ2-7; tentatively, D is TRBD2 (6 bases). Germline CDR1 reads SGHTA; CDR2 reads FQGTGA. This CDR3 has 15 amino acids. V was clipped by 5 bases and J by 4 bases, with 18 bases between them.

This chain links TRBV2 with TRBJ1-5, with D unclear. This CDR3 is 15 amino acids long. Germline V gene data show CDR1 as SNHLY and CDR2 as FYNNEI. V gave up 2 bases and J gave up 3 bases, with 11 bases separating them. In DNA form, the CDR3 reads TGTGCCAGCAGTGAAACTTTGAGCGTCAATCAGCCCCAGCATTTT. Protein: CASSETLSVNQPQHF.

V usage is TRBV6-5 and J usage is TRBJ1-2; possible D gene TRBD1, 5 bases. The V gene's germline CDR1 is MNHEY and CDR2 SVGAGI. V was pared by 2 bases and J by 3 bases, with 7 bases between. The CDR3 length is 13 residues. CDR3 amino acids: CASSYQTDYGYTF. In nucleotides, the CDR3 is TGTGCCAGCAGTTACCAGACAGACTATGGCTACACCTTC.